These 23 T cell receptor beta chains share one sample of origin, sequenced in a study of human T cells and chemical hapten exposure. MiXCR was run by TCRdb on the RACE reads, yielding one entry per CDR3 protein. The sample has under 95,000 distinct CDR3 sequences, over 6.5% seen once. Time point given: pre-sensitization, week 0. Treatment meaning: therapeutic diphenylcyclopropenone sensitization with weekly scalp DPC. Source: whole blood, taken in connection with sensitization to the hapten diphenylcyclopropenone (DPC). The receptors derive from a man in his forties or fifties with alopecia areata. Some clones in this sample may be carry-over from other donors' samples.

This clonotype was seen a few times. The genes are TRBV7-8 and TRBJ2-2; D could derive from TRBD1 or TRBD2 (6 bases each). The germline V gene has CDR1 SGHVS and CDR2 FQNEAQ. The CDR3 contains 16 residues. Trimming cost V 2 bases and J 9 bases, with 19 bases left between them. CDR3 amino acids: CASSLRGTGTHRELFF. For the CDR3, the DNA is TGTGCCAGCAGCTTAAGGGGGACCGGGACTCACCGGGAGCTGTTTTTT.

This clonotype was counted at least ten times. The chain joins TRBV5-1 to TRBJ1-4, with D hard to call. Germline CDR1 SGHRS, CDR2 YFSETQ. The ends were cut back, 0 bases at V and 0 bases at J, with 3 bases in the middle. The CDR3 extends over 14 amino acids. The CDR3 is CASSLDTTNEKLFF. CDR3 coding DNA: TGCGCCAGCAGCTTGGACACAACTAATGAAAAACTGTTTTTT.

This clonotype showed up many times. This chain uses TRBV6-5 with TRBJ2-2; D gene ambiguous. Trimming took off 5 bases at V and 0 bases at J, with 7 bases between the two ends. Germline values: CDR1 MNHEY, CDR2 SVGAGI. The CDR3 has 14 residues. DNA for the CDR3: TGTGCCAGCAGTCCCTACGCGAACACCGGGGAGCTGTTTTTT. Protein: CASSPYANTGELFF.

CDR3 coding DNA: TGTGCCAGCTCACCGGACAGGGATCAGCCCCAGCATTTT. This encodes CASSPDRDQPQHF. V is TRBV18 and J is TRBJ1-5, with 8 bases that match TRBD1. Trimming removed 3 bases from V and 5 bases from J; junction bases left unmatched: 0. Germline values: CDR1 KGHSH, CDR2 LQKENI. The CDR3 is 13 residues long. Full variable domain (rest looked up from reference TRBV18 and TRBJ1-5): NAGVMQNPRHLVRRRGQEARLRCSPMKGHSHVYWYRQLPEEGLKFMVYLQKENIIDESGMPKERFSAEFPKEGPSILRIQQVVRGDSAAYFCASSPDRDQPQHFGDGTRLSIL.

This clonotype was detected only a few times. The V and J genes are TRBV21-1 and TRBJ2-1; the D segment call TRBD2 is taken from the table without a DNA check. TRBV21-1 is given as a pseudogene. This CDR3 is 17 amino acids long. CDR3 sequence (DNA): TGTGCCAGCAGCACGCATGGGGGGGAGGACGGCGGAGATGAGCAGTTCTTC. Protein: CASSTHGGEDGGDEQFF.

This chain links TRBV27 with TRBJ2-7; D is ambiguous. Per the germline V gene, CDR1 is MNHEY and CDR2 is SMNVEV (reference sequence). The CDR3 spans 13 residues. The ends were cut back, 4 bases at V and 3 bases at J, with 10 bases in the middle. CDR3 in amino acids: CASSSGWGYEQYF. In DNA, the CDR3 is TGTGCCAGCAGTTCAGGTTGGGGCTACGAGCAGTACTTC.

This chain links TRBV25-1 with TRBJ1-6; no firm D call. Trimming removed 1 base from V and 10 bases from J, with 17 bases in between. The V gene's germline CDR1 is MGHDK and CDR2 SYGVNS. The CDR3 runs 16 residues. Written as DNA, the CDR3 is TGTGCCAGCAGTGAATTGGGTTCTCTTACACCGTCACCCCTCCACTTT. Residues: CASSELGSLTPSPLHF.

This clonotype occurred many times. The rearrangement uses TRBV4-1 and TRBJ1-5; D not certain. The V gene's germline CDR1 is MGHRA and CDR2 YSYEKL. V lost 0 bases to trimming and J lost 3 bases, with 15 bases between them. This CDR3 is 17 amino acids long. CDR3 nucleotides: TGCGCCAGCAGCCAAGATTCGGCCAGTCCTTACAATCAGCCCCAGCATTTT. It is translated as CASSQDSASPYNQPQHF.

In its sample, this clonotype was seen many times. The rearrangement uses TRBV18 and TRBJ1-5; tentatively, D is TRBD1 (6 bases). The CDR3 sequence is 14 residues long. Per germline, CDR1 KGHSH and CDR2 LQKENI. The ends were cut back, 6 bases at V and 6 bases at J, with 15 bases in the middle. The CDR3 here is CASSTGGGGQPQHF. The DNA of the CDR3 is TGTGCCAGCTCGACCGGGGGGGGCGGTCAGCCCCAGCATTTT.

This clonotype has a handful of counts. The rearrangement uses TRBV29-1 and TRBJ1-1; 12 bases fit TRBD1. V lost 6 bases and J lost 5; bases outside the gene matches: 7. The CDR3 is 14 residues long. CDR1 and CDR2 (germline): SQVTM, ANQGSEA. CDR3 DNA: TGCAGCGTGCTGGGACAGGGGGCATATACTGAAGCTTTCTTT. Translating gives CSVLGQGAYTEAFF.

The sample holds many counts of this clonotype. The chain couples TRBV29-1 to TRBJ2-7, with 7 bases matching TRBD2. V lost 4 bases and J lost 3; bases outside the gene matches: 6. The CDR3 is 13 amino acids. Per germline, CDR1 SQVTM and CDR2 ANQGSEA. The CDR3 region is CSVGAGVYYEQYF. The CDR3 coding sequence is TGCAGCGTTGGGGCGGGAGTTTACTACGAGCAGTACTTC.

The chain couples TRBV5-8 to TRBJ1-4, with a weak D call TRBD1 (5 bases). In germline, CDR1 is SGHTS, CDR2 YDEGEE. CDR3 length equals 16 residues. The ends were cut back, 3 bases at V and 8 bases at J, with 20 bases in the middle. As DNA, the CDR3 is TGTGCCAGCAGCTCCATTAAGGACCTCAGGGACGAAAAACTGTTTTTT. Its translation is CASSSIKDLRDEKLFF.

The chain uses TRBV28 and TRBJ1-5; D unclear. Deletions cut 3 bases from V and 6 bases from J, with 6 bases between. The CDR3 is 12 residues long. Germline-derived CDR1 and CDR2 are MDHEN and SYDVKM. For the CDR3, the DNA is TGTGCCAGCAGTTTTATCGGTCAGCCCCAGCATTTT. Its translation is CASSFIGQPQHF. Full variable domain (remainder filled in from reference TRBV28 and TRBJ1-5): DVKVTQSSRYLVKRTGEKVFLECVQDMDHENMFWYRQDPGLGLRLIYFSYDVKMKEKGDIPEGYSVSREKKERFSLILESASTNQTSMYLCASSFIGQPQHFGDGTRLSIL.

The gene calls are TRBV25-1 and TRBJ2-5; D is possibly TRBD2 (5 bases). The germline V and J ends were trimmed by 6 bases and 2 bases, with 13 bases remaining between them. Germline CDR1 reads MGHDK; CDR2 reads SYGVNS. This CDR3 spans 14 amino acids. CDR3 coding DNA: TGTGCCAGCAGCGGGAACAGTTTACAAGAGACCCAGTACTTC. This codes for CASSGNSLQETQYF.

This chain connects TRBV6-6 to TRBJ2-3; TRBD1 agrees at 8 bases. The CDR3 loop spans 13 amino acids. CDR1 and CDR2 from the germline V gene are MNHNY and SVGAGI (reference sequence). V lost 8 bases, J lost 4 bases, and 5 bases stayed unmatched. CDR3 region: CASGQGAADTQYF. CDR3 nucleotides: TGTGCCAGCGGGCAGGGGGCTGCAGATACGCAGTATTTT.

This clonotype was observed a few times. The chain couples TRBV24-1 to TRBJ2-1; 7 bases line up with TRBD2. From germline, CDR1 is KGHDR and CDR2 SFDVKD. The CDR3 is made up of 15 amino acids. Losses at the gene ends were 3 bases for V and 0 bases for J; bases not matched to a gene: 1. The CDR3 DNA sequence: TGTGCCACCAGTGATCCTAGCGGCTCCTACAATGAGCAGTTCTTC. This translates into CATSDPSGSYNEQFF.

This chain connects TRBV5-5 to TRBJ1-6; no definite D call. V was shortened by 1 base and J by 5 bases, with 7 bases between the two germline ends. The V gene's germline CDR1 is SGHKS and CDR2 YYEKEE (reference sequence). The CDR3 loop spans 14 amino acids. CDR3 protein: CASSLPANNSPLHF. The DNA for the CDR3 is TGTGCCAGCAGCTTGCCCGCAAATAATTCACCCCTCCACTTT.

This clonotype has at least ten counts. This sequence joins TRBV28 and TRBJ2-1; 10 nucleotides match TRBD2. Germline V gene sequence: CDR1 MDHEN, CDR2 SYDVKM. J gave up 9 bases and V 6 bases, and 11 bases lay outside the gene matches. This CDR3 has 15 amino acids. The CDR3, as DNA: TGTGCCAGCAGCCAACTTGGTAGCGGGAGGCTTGAGCAGTTCTTC. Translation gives CASSQLGSGRLEQFF.

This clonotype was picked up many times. For the CDR3, the DNA is TGTGCCATCAGCTTGAGTGATGACAGGACTAGCGGACAAGAGACCCAGTACTTC. Residues: CAISLSDDRTSGQETQYF. This chain links TRBV10-3 with TRBJ2-5; 10 bases line up with TRBD2. CDR1 is ENHRY and CDR2 is SYGVKD in the germline V gene. V trimming: 6 bases; J trimming: 2 bases; junction bases outside the gene matches: 15. This CDR3 has 18 amino acids.

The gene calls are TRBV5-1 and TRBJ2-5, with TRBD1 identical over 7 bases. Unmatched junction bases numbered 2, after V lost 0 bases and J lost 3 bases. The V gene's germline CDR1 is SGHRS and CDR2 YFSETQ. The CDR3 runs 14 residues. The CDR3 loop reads CASSLGQGKETQYF. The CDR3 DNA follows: TGCGCCAGCAGCTTGGGACAGGGAAAAGAGACCCAGTACTTC.

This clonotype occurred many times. The CDR3 protein is CASSSGLTEQYF. The CDR3 DNA reads as TGTGCCAGCAGTTCCGGGCTCACCGAGCAGTACTTC. V is TRBV6-5 and J is TRBJ2-7; D unclear. This CDR3 region has 12 residues. Germline lookup yields CDR1 MNHEY and CDR2 SVGAGI. V was trimmed by 4 bases and J by 6 bases, leaving 10 bases between them.

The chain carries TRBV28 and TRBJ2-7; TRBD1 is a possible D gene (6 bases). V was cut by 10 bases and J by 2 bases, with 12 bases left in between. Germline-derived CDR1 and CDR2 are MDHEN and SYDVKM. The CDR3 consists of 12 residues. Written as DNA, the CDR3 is TGTGCCACCAGGGGAACAACCTACGAGCAGTACTTC. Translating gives CATRGTTYEQYF. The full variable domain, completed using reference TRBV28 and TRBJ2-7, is DVKVTQSSRYLVKRTGEKVFLECVQDMDHENMFWYRQDPGLGLRLIYFSYDVKMKEKGDIPEGYSVSREKKERFSLILESASTNQTSMYLCATRGTTYEQYFGPGTRLTVT.

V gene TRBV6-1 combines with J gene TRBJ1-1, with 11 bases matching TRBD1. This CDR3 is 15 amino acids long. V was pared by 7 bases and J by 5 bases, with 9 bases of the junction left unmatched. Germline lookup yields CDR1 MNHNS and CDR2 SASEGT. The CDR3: CASKSGTGGATEAFF. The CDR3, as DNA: TGTGCCAGCAAATCCGGGACAGGGGGTGCGACTGAAGCTTTCTTT.